The clone carrying this T cell receptor (beta chain) was detected a few times. Antigen: not known. The V gene's germline CDR1 is LGHNA and CDR2 YNFKEQ. CDR3 length: 14 residues. V was pared by 6 bases and J by 3 bases, with 5 bases of the junction left unmatched. This sample was included in a study of human T cells and chemical hapten exposure. Study information: On roughly 2 cm by roughly 2 cm of upper inner arm skin, sensitization was performed with 2% DPC. Study-wide results and caveats: Following DPC sensitization, TCRs present above 1 in 1000 frequency showed no change.

Individual cDNA molecules received unique molecular identifiers in the library. In TCRdb, the RACE reads were re-called with MiXCR into one record per CDR3 protein. The table lists approximately 79,000 distinct CDR3 sequences, about 8.5% of them singletons. Time point indicated: pre-sensitization, week 0. As to treatment: therapeutic diphenylcyclopropenone sensitization with weekly scalp DPC. The TCR comes from a man aged 40-49 years with alopecia areata. Some clones in this sample may be carry-over from other donors' samples. The source material was whole blood, sampled in connection with sensitization to the hapten diphenylcyclopropenone (DPC). The rearrangement uses TRBV4-2 and TRBJ2-1; 7 positions match TRBD2. The CDR3 loop reads CASRREGSYNEQFF. DNA of the CDR3: TGTGCCAGCAGAAGGGAGGGGAGCTACAATGAGCAGTTCTTC.